This T cell receptor (beta chain) was documented in a study of PD-1 blockade in classical Hodgkin lymphoma. Background on the study: The nivolumab dose that patients received was 3 mg/kg, given intravenously every 2 weeks.

Each patient experienced a relapse that followed autologous stem cell transplantation, and brentuximab vedotin exposure varied. As concerns this clone: Its antigen is unidentified.

Germline CDR1 and CDR2: ENHRY and SYGVKD. Trimming removed 6 bases from V and 5 bases from J, with 10 bases in between. This CDR3 contains 13 residues. This table comes from immunoSEQ multiplex PCR, and its TCRdb copy is limited to in-frame clones, with some not included. The sample includes about 40,000 clones, about 86% of them seen just once. Notes on the study in general: When set against healthy donors, newly diagnosed patients were reported to show lower baseline TCR diversity. Diversity similar to that of newly diagnosed patients was seen at baseline in complete responders.

V and J are TRBV10-3 and TRBJ2-2; no reliable D call. Sequencing was performed on peripheral blood mononuclear cells (PBMCs), taken before the second cycle of nivolumab. The clonotype comes from a human donor with classical Hodgkin lymphoma. CDR3 in amino acids: CAISSRMTGELFF. The CDR3 DNA reads TGTGCCATCAGCAGTAGGATGACCGGGGAGCTGTTTTTT.